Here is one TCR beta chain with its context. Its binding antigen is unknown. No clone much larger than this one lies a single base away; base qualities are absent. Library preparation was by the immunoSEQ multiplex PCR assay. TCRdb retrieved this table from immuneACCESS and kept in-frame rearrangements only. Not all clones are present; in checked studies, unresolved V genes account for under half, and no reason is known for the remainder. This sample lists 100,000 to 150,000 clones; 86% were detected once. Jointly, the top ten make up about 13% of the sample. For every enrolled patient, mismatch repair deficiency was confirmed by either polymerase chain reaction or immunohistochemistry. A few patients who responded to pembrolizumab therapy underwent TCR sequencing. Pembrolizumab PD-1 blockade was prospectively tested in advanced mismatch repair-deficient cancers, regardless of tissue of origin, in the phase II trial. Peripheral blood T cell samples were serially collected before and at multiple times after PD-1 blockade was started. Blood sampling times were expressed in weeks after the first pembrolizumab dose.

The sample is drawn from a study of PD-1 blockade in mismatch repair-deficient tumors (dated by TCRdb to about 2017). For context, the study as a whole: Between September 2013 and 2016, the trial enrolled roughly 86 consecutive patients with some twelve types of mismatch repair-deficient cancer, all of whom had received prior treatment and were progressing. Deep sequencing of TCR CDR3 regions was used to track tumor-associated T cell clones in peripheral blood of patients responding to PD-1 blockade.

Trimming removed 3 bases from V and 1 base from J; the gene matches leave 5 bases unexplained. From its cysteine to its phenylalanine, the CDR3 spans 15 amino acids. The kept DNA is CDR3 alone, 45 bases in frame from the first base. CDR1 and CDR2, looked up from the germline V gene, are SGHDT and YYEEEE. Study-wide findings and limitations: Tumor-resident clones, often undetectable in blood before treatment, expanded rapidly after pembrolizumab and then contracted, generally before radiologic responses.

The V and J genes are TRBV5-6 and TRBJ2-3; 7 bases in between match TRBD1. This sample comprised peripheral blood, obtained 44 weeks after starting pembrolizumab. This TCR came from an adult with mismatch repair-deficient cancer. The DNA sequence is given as TGTGCCAGCAGCTCTGACAGGGAAGGCACAGATACGCAGTATTTT. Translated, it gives CASSSDREGTDTQYF.